This TCR beta chain was found in a study of early T cells in non-severe SARS-CoV-2 infection. This clonotype was seen many times. Germline lookup yields CDR1 SEHNR and CDR2 FQNEAQ (reference sequence). The CDR3 is 15 amino acids. The junction had 6 bases not matched to a gene; V was cut back by 5 bases and J by 2 bases. Tagging with unique molecular identifiers was applied to individual cDNA molecules. TCRdb called the 5' RACE reads again in MiXCR, with one record for every CDR3 protein. The table records tens of thousands of distinct CDR3 sequences, under 6% of them present only once. Sequences were obtained from whole blood. V is TRBV7-9 and J is TRBJ2-7, with 10 bases lining up with TRBD2. The TCR sequence derives from an adult who was a healthcare worker with PCR-confirmed SARS-CoV-2 infection or an uninfected control (not recorded which). CDR3 protein: CASSKTGTSAYEQYF. The CDR3 bases are TGTGCCAGCAGCAAGACCGGGACTAGCGCCTACGAGCAGTACTTC.